The rows below give T cell receptor beta chains drawn from one sample of a study of T cells after yellow fever vaccination. A single record per CDR3 protein comes from TCRdb applying MiXCR to the 5' RACE reads. Of 300,000 or so distinct CDR3 sequences detected, less than 9.5% appear once; the ten largest clones hold under 20%. Specimen: PBMCs, collected roughly 46 days after the first yellow fever vaccination. Receptor source: a man younger than 30 who received the YFV17D yellow fever vaccine. The CDR3 runs from the conserved cysteine through the conserved F or W. Fields, in order: CDR3 protein, CDR3 DNA, D gene, V gene, J gene, clone size. A D gene is named only where the DNA matches it firmly. Size is stated for part of the rows, as once, few or many counts, or as a class when the clone is expanded.

cdr3_aa: CSALQGPGELFF
cdr3_nt: TGCAGCGCCTTACAGGGCCCCGGGGAGCTGTTTTTT
d_call: NA
v_call: TRBV29-1
j_call: TRBJ2-2
clone_size: few

cdr3_aa: CASSPYPRTDSREDEAFF
cdr3_nt: TGTGCCAGCAGTCCGTACCCCCGAACTGACAGTAGGGAGGATGAAGCTTTCTTT
d_call: NA
v_call: TRBV28
j_call: TRBJ1-1
clone_size: NA

cdr3_aa: CASSYSLPGLAQVEQYF
cdr3_nt: TGTGCCAGCAGTTACTCATTACCGGGACTAGCTCAGGTTGAGCAGTACTTC
d_call: TRBD2
v_call: TRBV6-5
j_call: TRBJ2-7
clone_size: NA

cdr3_aa: CASSQDLLNTEAFF
cdr3_nt: TGTGCCAGCAGCCAAGATCTGTTGAACACTGAAGCTTTCTTT
d_call: NA
v_call: TRBV4-2
j_call: TRBJ1-1
clone_size: NA

cdr3_aa: CASSLVGGGDSSYEQYF
cdr3_nt: TGCGCCAGCAGCTTGGTAGGCGGGGGAGATTCCTCCTACGAGCAGTACTTC
d_call: TRBD2
v_call: TRBV5-1
j_call: TRBJ2-7
clone_size: few

cdr3_aa: CASSQDRDRGLNEQFF
cdr3_nt: TGCGCCAGCAGCCAAGATCGCGATAGGGGGTTGAATGAGCAGTTCTTC
d_call: NA
v_call: TRBV4-3
j_call: TRBJ2-1
clone_size: NA

cdr3_aa: CASSFQGGTEAFF
cdr3_nt: TGTGCCAGCAGTTTTCAGGGGGGAACTGAAGCTTTCTTT
d_call: TRBD1
v_call: TRBV12-3/TRBV12-4
j_call: TRBJ1-1
clone_size: many

cdr3_aa: CASSQERGRDTGELFF
cdr3_nt: TGTGCCAGCAGCCAAGAACGGGGGCGGGACACCGGGGAGCTGTTTTTT
d_call: NA
v_call: TRBV4-2
j_call: TRBJ2-2
clone_size: few

cdr3_aa: CASSFGTVSYEQYF
cdr3_nt: TGTGCCAGCAGCTTCGGGACAGTCTCCTACGAGCAGTACTTC
d_call: TRBD1
v_call: TRBV7-9
j_call: TRBJ2-7
clone_size: NA

cdr3_aa: CASGDRVYNEQFF
cdr3_nt: TGTGCCAGCGGGGACAGGGTTTACAATGAGCAGTTCTTC
d_call: NA
v_call: TRBV21-1
j_call: TRBJ2-1
clone_size: few

cdr3_aa: CASSFDGVPRQETQYF
cdr3_nt: TGCGCCAGCAGCTTTGACGGGGTTCCACGGCAAGAGACCCAGTACTTC
d_call: NA
v_call: TRBV5-1
j_call: TRBJ2-5
clone_size: few

cdr3_aa: CASSPPTATEAFF
cdr3_nt: TGTGCCAGCTCACCACCGACAGCCACTGAAGCTTTCTTT
d_call: NA
v_call: TRBV18
j_call: TRBJ1-1
clone_size: few

cdr3_aa: CASTPLGQGRANVLTF
cdr3_nt: TGTGCCAGCACTCCACTAGGACAGGGAAGGGCCAACGTCCTGACTTTC
d_call: TRBD1
v_call: TRBV7-9
j_call: TRBJ2-6
clone_size: NA

cdr3_aa: CASSGGDRVQHF
cdr3_nt: TGCGCCAGCAGCGGGGGGGACAGAGTACAGCATTTT
d_call: TRBD1
v_call: TRBV5-1
j_call: TRBJ1-5
clone_size: many

cdr3_aa: CASSFAGGPTDTQYF
cdr3_nt: TGTGCCAGCAGCTTCGCGGGGGGGCCCACAGATACGCAGTATTTT
d_call: TRBD2
v_call: TRBV7-3
j_call: TRBJ2-3
clone_size: NA

cdr3_aa: CATSDPGGRQPQHF
cdr3_nt: TGTGCCACCAGTGATCCAGGGGGGAGGCAGCCCCAGCATTTT
d_call: TRBD1
v_call: TRBV24-1
j_call: TRBJ1-5
clone_size: few

cdr3_aa: CASSLGGLRNTIYF
cdr3_nt: TGTGCCAGCAGCTTGGGCGGGTTAAGAAACACCATATATTTT
d_call: NA
v_call: TRBV5-6
j_call: TRBJ1-3
clone_size: NA

cdr3_aa: CASRPQTGNNSPLHF
cdr3_nt: TGCGCCAGCAGACCCCAGACAGGGAATAATTCACCCCTCCACTTT
d_call: TRBD1
v_call: TRBV5-1
j_call: TRBJ1-6
clone_size: few

cdr3_aa: CASSPSRTRGTQYF
cdr3_nt: TGTGCCAGCAGTCCCTCTCGGACACGCGGGACCCAGTACTTC
d_call: NA
v_call: TRBV6-1
j_call: TRBJ2-5
clone_size: NA

cdr3_aa: CASRRRGAARYYEQYF
cdr3_nt: TGTGCCAGCAGGCGACGCGGGGCCGCCCGTTACTACGAGCAGTACTTC
d_call: NA
v_call: TRBV27
j_call: TRBJ2-7
clone_size: few

cdr3_aa: CCARDGRGRDNSPLHF
cdr3_nt: TGCTGTGCTAGAGATGGCAGGGGGAGGGATAATTCACCCCTCCACTTT
d_call: TRBD1
v_call: TRBV20-1
j_call: TRBJ1-6
clone_size: few

cdr3_aa: CASSLDRDFPDTQYF
cdr3_nt: TGTGCCAGCAGCTTAGACAGGGACTTTCCAGATACGCAGTATTTT
d_call: NA
v_call: TRBV7-6
j_call: TRBJ2-3
clone_size: many

cdr3_aa: CASTPETETQYF
cdr3_nt: TGTGCCAGCACCCCCGAGACAGAGACCCAGTACTTC
d_call: NA
v_call: TRBV7-9
j_call: TRBJ2-5
clone_size: NA

cdr3_aa: CASSLLLGEQFF
cdr3_nt: TGCGCCAGCAGCTTACTACTGGGAGAGCAGTTCTTC
d_call: NA
v_call: TRBV5-1
j_call: TRBJ2-1
clone_size: many

cdr3_aa: CATSKGEFYNEQFF
cdr3_nt: TGTGCCACCAGCAAGGGGGAGTTCTACAATGAGCAGTTCTTC
d_call: NA
v_call: TRBV15
j_call: TRBJ2-1
clone_size: many

cdr3_aa: CASSQESGGSFNYGYTF
cdr3_nt: TGTGCCAGCAGCCAAGAATCGGGCGGCTCCTTTAACTATGGCTACACCTTC
d_call: NA
v_call: TRBV3-1
j_call: TRBJ1-2
clone_size: NA

cdr3_aa: CASSSTHAGRVKETQYF
cdr3_nt: TGTGCCAGCAGTTCTACCCATGCTGGCAGGGTCAAGGAGACCCAGTACTTC
d_call: NA
v_call: TRBV6-5
j_call: TRBJ2-5
clone_size: many

cdr3_aa: CASSQRGLPDTQYF
cdr3_nt: TGTGCCAGCAGCCAGCGGGGCCTCCCAGATACGCAGTATTTT
d_call: TRBD2
v_call: TRBV7-3
j_call: TRBJ2-3
clone_size: few

cdr3_aa: CASSLQGAAGELFF
cdr3_nt: TGCGCCAGCAGCCTTCAGGGGGCAGCCGGGGAGCTGTTTTTT
d_call: TRBD1
v_call: TRBV4-3
j_call: TRBJ2-2
clone_size: NA